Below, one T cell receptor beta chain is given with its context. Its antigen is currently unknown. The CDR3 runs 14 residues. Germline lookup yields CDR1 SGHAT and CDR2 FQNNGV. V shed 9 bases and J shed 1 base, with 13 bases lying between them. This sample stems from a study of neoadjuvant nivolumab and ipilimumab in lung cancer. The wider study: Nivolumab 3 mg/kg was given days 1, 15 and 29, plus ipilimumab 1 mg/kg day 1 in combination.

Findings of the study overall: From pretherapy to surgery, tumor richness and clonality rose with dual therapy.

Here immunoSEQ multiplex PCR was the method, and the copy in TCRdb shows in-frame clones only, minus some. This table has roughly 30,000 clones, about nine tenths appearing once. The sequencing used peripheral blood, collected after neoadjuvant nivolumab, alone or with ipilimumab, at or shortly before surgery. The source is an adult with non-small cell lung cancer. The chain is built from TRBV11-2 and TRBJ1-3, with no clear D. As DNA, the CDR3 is TGTGCCAGTACCCCCACGGAATCTGGAAACACCATATATTTT. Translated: CASTPTESGNTIYF.